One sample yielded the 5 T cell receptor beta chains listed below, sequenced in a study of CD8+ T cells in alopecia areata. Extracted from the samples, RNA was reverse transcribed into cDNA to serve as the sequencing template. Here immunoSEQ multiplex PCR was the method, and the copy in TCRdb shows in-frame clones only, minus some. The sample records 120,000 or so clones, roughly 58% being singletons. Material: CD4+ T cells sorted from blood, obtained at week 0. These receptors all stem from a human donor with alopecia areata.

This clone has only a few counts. The chain's CDR3 is CASSFGTSGMQLFF. The CDR3 DNA is TGCGCCAGCAGCTTTGGGACTAGCGGGATGCAGCTGTTTTTT. The rearrangement links TRBV5-1 to TRBJ2-2; 13 bases map to TRBD2. J lost 12 bases, V lost 2 bases, and 4 bases had no gene match. The CDR3 has 14 amino acids. CDR1 and CDR2 from the germline V gene are SGHRS and YFSETQ.

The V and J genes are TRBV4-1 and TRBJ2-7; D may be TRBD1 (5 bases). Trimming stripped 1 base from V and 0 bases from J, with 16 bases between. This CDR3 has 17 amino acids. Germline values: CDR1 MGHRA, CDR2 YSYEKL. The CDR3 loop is CASSQARDSRDSYEQYF. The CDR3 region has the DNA TGCGCCAGCAGCCAAGCCCGAGACAGCCGAGACTCCTACGAGCAGTACTTC.

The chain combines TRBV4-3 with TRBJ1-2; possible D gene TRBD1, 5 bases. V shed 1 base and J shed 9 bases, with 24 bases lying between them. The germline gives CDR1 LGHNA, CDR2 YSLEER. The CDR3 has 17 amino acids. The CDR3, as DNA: TGCGCCAGCAGCCAAGCGGGGCGCTCGAGAGGCGGTATTAGCTACACCTTC. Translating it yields CASSQAGRSRGGISYTF.

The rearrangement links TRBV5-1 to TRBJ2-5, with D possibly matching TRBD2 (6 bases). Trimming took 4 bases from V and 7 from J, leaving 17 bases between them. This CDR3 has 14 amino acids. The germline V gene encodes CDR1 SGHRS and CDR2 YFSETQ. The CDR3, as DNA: TGCGCCAGCAGCAGTGGCCCGGGAGAAGGGACCCAGTACTTC. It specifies CASSSGPGEGTQYF.

The DNA for the CDR3 is TGTGCCAGCAAGGTCGGTCCGGACACTGAAGCTTTCTTT. Its translation: CASKVGPDTEAFF. The chain has TRBV4-2 and TRBJ1-1, with no clear D. V gave up 7 bases and J gave up 3 bases, with 12 bases separating them. CDR1 LGHNA and CDR2 YNFKEQ come from the germline V gene. The CDR3 totals 13 residues.